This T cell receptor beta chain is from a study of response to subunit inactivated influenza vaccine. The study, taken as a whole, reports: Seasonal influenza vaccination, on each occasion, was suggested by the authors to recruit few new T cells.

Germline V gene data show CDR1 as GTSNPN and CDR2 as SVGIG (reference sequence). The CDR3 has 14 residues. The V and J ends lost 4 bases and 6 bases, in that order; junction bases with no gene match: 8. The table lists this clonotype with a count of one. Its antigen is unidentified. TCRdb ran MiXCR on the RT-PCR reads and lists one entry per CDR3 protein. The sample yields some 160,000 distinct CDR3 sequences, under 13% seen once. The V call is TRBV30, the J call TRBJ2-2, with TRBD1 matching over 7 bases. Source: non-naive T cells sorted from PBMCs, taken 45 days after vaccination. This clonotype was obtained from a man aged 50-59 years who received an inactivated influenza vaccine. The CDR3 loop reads CAWKTGNNAGELFF. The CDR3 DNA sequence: TGTGCCTGGAAGACAGGGAATAACGCCGGGGAGCTGTTTTTT.